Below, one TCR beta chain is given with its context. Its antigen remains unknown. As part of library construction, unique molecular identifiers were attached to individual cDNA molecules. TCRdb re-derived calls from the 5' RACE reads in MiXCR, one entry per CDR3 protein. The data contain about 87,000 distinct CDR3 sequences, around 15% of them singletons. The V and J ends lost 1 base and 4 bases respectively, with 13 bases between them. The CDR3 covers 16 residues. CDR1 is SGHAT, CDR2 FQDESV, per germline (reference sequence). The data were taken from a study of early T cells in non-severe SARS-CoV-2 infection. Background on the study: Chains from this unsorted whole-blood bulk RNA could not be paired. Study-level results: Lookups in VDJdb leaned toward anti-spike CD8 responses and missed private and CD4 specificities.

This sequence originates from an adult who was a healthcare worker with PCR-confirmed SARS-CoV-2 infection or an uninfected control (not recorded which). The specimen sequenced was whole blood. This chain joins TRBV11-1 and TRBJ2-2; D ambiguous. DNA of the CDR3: TGTGCCAGCAGCTTAGTGGAGACCTGGGCCACCGGGGAGCTGTTTTTT. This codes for CASSLVETWATGELFF.